This TCR beta chain was captured in a study of response to subunit inactivated influenza vaccine. A single record per CDR3 protein comes from TCRdb applying MiXCR to the RT-PCR reads. The table lists about 700,000 distinct CDR3 sequences, less than 15% of them singletons. The CDR3 covers 14 residues. Germline V gives CDR1 SGHRS, CDR2 YFSETQ. V was cut by 3 bases and J by 3 bases, with 13 bases left in between. Study-wide results and caveats: A suggestion made by the authors is that each seasonal influenza vaccination recruits few new T cells.

As for this clonotype: Its antigen is currently unknown.

This chain joins TRBV5-1 and TRBJ2-7, with D uncertain. Sample: PBMCs from blood, taken around 14 days before vaccination. The origin of this receptor is a man in his forties or fifties who received an inactivated influenza vaccine. The DNA of the CDR3 is TGCGCCAGCAGCTCGACTCTACCCAACTACGAGCAGTACTTC. Encoded protein: CASSSTLPNYEQYF.